The entry below gives a single T cell receptor (beta chain) sequence along with its context. As yet, its antigen is unknown. With no T cell sorting beforehand, total RNA was isolated from whole blood. The data were obtained in a study of monozygotic twins with inflammatory bowel disease. General study points: Relative clonotype sharing with others was diminished in IBD patients versus healthy twins, particularly with disease activity. Twins classed as concordant or discordant showed no difference in repertoire similarity, possibly from limited power.

The CDR3 has 14 residues. Germline lookup yields CDR1 SGHTA and CDR2 FQGNSA. Researchers generated cDNA in eight separate reactions per sample. TCRdb derives one entry per CDR3 protein from the 5' RACE reads, leaving out DNA. The sample table includes approximately 400,000 distinct CDR3 sequences. Sequencing was carried out using blood. This TCR was sampled from a human donor with ulcerative colitis or Crohn's disease, or a healthy co-twin of an affected twin (not recorded which). This chain uses TRBV7-2 with TRBJ2-7. This chain's CDR3 is CASSSSGTSYEQYF.